The T cell receptor (beta chain) under discussion was sequenced for a study of blood T cell repertoires in COVID-19. Authors' analysis steps: Quantification of nucleated cells was approximated via reference gene primer amplification. Generated by immunoSEQ multiplex PCR, the TCRdb table keeps only in-frame clones and is missing some. For V, J and clone size, that table is used; D and trimming come from the DNA. Of fewer than 120,000 clones in the sample, around 74% were seen once. The ends lost 7 bases at V and 6 bases at J; junction bases unmatched: 6. The CDR3 contains 12 residues. Sequenced input: peripheral blood. The V and J genes are TRBV12-3 or TRBV12-4 and TRBJ2-7; 7 nucleotides match TRBD1. This TCR was sampled from a woman in her sixties with acute or convalescent COVID-19. In DNA, the CDR3 is TGTGCCAGCACCACCGACAGGGTCGAGCAGTACTTC. It yields the protein CASTTDRVEQYF.